A single TCR beta chain is shown here with its context. This specimen comes from a study of OX40 agonist ivuxolimab in advanced cancers. Study details: At under 85% male, the cohort had a mean age of 60 years, ranging from about 23 to 79.

TCRdb's table, derived via immunoSEQ multiplex PCR, lists solely in-frame clones and lacks some. This table has roughly 66,000 clones, about four fifths appearing once. Germline-derived CDR1 and CDR2 are LNHNV and YYDKDF (reference sequence). This CDR3 region has 15 residues. V lost 5 bases to trimming and J lost 0 bases; unmatched junction nucleotides: 7. The V call is TRBV15, the J call TRBJ2-7, with 7 bases matching TRBD1. This TCR came from an adult with an advanced solid tumor such as melanoma, head and neck, liver or kidney cancer. The sequenced sample was CD4+ or CD8+ T cells sorted from blood, obtained in a trial of the OX40 agonist ivuxolimab. The CDR3 region has the DNA TGTGCCACCAGCGGGAGACAGGGCCGCTCCTACGAGCAGTACTTC. Translation gives CATSGRQGRSYEQYF.